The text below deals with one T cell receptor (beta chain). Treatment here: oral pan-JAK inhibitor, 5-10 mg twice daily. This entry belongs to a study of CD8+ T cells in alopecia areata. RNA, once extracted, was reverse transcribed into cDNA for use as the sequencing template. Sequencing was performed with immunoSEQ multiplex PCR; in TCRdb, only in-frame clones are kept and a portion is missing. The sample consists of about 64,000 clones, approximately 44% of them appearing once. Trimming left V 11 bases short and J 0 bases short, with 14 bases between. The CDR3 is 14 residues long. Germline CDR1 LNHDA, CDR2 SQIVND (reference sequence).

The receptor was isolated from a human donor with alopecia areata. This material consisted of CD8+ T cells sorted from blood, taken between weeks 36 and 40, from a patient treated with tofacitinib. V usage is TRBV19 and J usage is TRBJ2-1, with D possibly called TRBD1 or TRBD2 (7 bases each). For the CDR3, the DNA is TGTGCCGCCGGGGAGGGGGCCTCCTACAATGAGCAGTTCTTC. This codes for CAAGEGASYNEQFF.